This entry features one T cell receptor beta chain sequence. This sample is drawn from a study of T cell changes during pregnancy in multiple sclerosis. The J segment lost 7 bases and the V segment lost 3 bases, leaving 11 bases of the junction unmatched. There are 15 residues in the CDR3. CDR1 SGHDT and CDR2 YYEEEE come from the germline V gene. Measured with immunoSEQ multiplex PCR; TCRdb has only the in-frame clones, and not every one. The sample lists 38,000 or so clones, around 90% occurring once. The sequencing used CD8+ T cells from peripheral blood mononuclear cells, collected in the first trimester of pregnancy. The chain combines TRBV5-6 with TRBJ1-2; 8 bases match TRBD1. The clonotype originates from a female donor with multiple sclerosis, enrolled in a pregnancy study. CDR3 residues: CASSWGQVMSGGYTF. The CDR3 DNA sequence: TGTGCCAGCAGCTGGGGACAGGTTATGAGTGGTGGCTACACCTTC.